Described below is a single TCR beta chain sequence and its context. The data are from a study of shared clonotypes between healthy human individuals. Sorted-subset replicate PCRs used roughly 180 ng DNA, roughly 28,000 T cell genomes. The table came from immunoSEQ multiplex PCR; TCRdb's copy has only in-frame clones and leaves some out. There are 2 million to 3 million clones in the sample; approximately 92% occur only once, and 0.13% to 0.15% lies in the top ten. This CDR3 has 14 amino acids. V was shortened by 5 bases and J by 4 bases, with 14 bases between the two germline ends. CDR1 is SGHAT, CDR2 FQNNGV, per germline.

The genes are TRBV11-2 and TRBJ1-2, with TRBD1 as a possible D gene (6 bases). The specimen was naive CD4+ T cells sorted from blood. Subset here: CD45RA+ positively selected. This clonotype was obtained from a man aged 18 to 29 in good health. The CDR3 DNA follows: TGTGCCAGCAGCAAAAACCCAGGGGCCTATGGCTACACCTTC. This gives the protein CASSKNPGAYGYTF.